Shown below are 7 T cell receptor beta chains from a single sample sequenced in a study of cytomegalovirus exposure and HLA in healthy donors (dated by TCRdb to 2017 to 2019). The method behind the library was the immunoSEQ multiplex PCR assay. For the multiplex PCR, a mixture combining 60 forward primers for TCR Vbeta segments and 13 reverse primers for TCR Jbeta segments was used. The clones in this table, taken by TCRdb from immuneACCESS, are in-frame only. Not every clone is retained; where verified, under half of the shortfall comes from an unresolved V gene, and the cause of the rest is unknown. Counted in this sample were under 200,000 clones; 79% of them appeared once. The top ten clonotypes cover about 2.3% of the sample. The specimen was PBMCs. These receptors were obtained from a woman in her fifties or sixties in good health and CMV-seronegative.

CDR3 loop: CASSRRQGGTEAFF. As DNA, the CDR3 is TGTGCCAGCTCAAGGAGACAGGGGGGGACTGAAGCTTTCTTT. V usage is TRBV9 and J usage is TRBJ1-1; 9 bases fit TRBD1. Germline V gene sequence: CDR1 SGDLS, CDR2 YYNGEE. The ends lost 7 bases at V and 5 bases at J; junction bases unmatched: 9. The CDR3 runs 14 residues.

The chain links TRBV11-3 to TRBJ2-1, with no clear D. The CDR3 contains 13 residues. Germline CDR1 and CDR2: SGHNT and YENEEA. V lost 1 base, J lost 5 bases, and 6 bases lay in between. The CDR3 DNA sequence: TGTGCCAGCAGCTTAGCAGTCCACAATGAGCAGTTCTTC. This sequence encodes CASSLAVHNEQFF.

The chain links TRBV7-2 to TRBJ2-7; 7 nucleotides align to TRBD1. J gave up 2 bases and V 5 bases, and 6 bases lay outside the gene matches. The CDR3 spans 14 residues. Germline V CDR1 and CDR2: SGHTA, FQGNSA. The CDR3 DNA sequence: TGTGCCAGCAGCCCAGGGGGTAGCACCTACGAGCAGTACTTC. Translating it yields CASSPGGSTYEQYF. Full variable domain (rest looked up from reference TRBV7-2 and TRBJ2-7): GAGVSQSPSNKVTEKGKDVELRCDPISGHTALYWYRQSLGQGLEFLIYFQGNSAPDKSGLPSDRFSAERTGGSVSTLTIQRTQQEDSAVYLCASSPGGSTYEQYFGPGTRLTVT.

The J gene is TRBJ2-5, the V gene TRBV11-3, with D unclear. The CDR3 totals 14 residues. The V end was cut by 2 bases, the J end by 4 bases, with 11 bases between. Germline V gives CDR1 SGHNT, CDR2 YENEEA. The CDR3, as DNA: TGTGCCAGCAGCTTATCTTCCCAGGCAGAGACCCAGTACTTC. It is translated as CASSLSSQAETQYF. Together with reference TRBV11-3 and TRBJ2-5, the CDR3 gives the full variable domain: EAGVVQSPRYKIIEKKQPVAFWCNPISGHNTLYWYLQNLGQGPELLIRYENEEAVDDSQLPKDRFSAERLKGVDSTLKIQPAELGDSAVYLCASSLSSQAETQYFGPGTRLLVL.

The V and J genes are TRBV4-3 and TRBJ2-2; 9 bases are a match to TRBD1. Germline trimming cut 4 bases from V and 5 bases from J; bases unmatched to any gene: 5. The CDR3 is made up of 15 amino acids. The germline CDR1 and CDR2 sequences are LGHNA and YSLEER. The CDR3 loop reads CASSPRQGGTGELFF. In DNA form, the CDR3 reads TGCGCCAGCAGCCCGCGACAGGGGGGGACCGGGGAGCTGTTTTTT.

The chain links TRBV10-1 to TRBJ2-3; D may be TRBD1 (6 bases). V gave up 0 bases and J gave up 6 bases, with 7 bases separating them. The V gene's germline CDR1 is WNHNN and CDR2 SYGVQD (reference sequence). This CDR3 is built from 13 residues. CDR3 protein: CASSESTGDTQYF. The DNA for the CDR3 is TGCGCCAGCAGTGAGTCCACAGGGGATACGCAGTATTTT.

The CDR3 region is CAISRQGGNQPQHF. DNA for the CDR3: TGTGCCATCAGTAGGCAGGGGGGAAATCAGCCCCAGCATTTT. The chain carries TRBV10-3 and TRBJ1-5, with 7 nucleotides matching TRBD1. Germline V CDR1 and CDR2: ENHRY, SYGVKD. The trim removed 5 bases at V and 4 bases at J, leaving 5 bases unmatched. The CDR3 length is 14 residues.